These T cell receptor beta chains were read from a single sample in a study of CD8 T cells in ankylosing spondylitis. Each CDR3 protein gets one entry after TCRdb re-called the 5' RACE reads with MiXCR. The sample shows approximately 500,000 distinct CDR3 sequences, roughly an eighth of them seen only once. Material: blood, either unsorted or a sorted T cell fraction (not recorded which). Receptors were obtained from a male donor with ankylosing spondylitis. Each CDR3 is given with its conserved first and last residue. D genes are given only for firm matches. Expanded clones get a size class; other rows say once, few or many, or leave the size out.

TRBJ1-1,TRBV12-3/TRBV12-4,NA,11,NA,CASGRRAEAFF,TGTGCCAGCGGGCGACGGGCTGAAGCTTTCTTT
TRBJ1-1,TRBV12-3/TRBV12-4,NA,13,few,CASTLGSFTEAFF,TGTGCCAGCACCCTGGGGTCTTTCACTGAAGCTTTCTTT
TRBJ2-1,TRBV6-2/TRBV6-3,NA,16,few,CASSYSKVSTGNEQFF,TGTGCCAGCAGTTACTCCAAGGTTTCCACCGGTAATGAGCAGTTCTTC
TRBJ2-3,TRBV25-1,TRBD1,15,NA,CASSGTGPRTDTQYF,TGTGCCAGCAGCGGGACAGGACCCCGCACAGATACGCAGTATTTT
TRBJ2-7,TRBV7-8,TRBD2,16,many,CASSPPPTSGSYEQYF,TGTGCCAGCAGCCCCCCCCCGACTAGCGGGTCTTACGAGCAGTACTTC
TRBJ2-3,TRBV20-1,NA,12,few,CSVLGGSDTQYF,TGCAGTGTTCTAGGGGGTTCAGATACGCAGTATTTT
TRBJ1-2,TRBV4-1,TRBD1,14,NA,CASTPAGQPYGYTF,TGCGCCAGCACCCCAGCGGGACAGCCGTATGGCTACACCTTC
TRBJ2-1,TRBV5-1,TRBD1,15,few,CASSPGDRDDNEQFF,TGCGCCAGCAGCCCGGGGGACAGGGATGACAATGAGCAGTTCTTC
TRBJ2-5,TRBV3-1,TRBD1,15,few,CASSQGTGVGETQYF,TGTGCCAGCAGCCAAGGGACAGGGGTGGGAGAGACCCAGTACTTC
TRBJ2-1,TRBV15,NA,14,few,CATSRDTRGNEQFF,TGTGCCACCAGCAGGGACACGCGGGGCAATGAGCAGTTCTTC
TRBJ2-1,TRBV6-1,TRBD2,14,NA,CASSRTSGTNEQFF,TGTGCCAGCAGCCGGACTAGCGGGACCAATGAGCAGTTCTTC
TRBJ2-5,TRBV4-2,TRBD2,17,NA,CASSQQLAGGPTETQYF,TGTGCCAGCAGCCAACAACTAGCGGGAGGGCCGACAGAGACCCAGTACTTC
TRBJ1-5,TRBV5-1,NA,15,many,CASSLEGISDQPQHF,TGCGCCAGCAGCTTGGAAGGGATTAGCGACCAGCCCCAGCATTTT
TRBJ2-1,TRBV5-5,NA,15,NA,CASSLRELLDNEQFF,TGTGCCAGCAGCTTACGGGAGTTGTTGGACAATGAGCAGTTCTTC
TRBJ2-7,TRBV27,TRBD2,15,NA,CASRKGTRSSYEQYF,TGTGCCAGCAGAAAGGGGACTAGAAGCTCCTACGAGCAGTACTTC
TRBJ1-1,TRBV5-1,TRBD1,12,many,CASSLGDSEAFF,TGCGCCAGCAGCTTGGGGGACAGTGAAGCTTTCTTT
TRBJ2-1,TRBV20-1,NA,13,few,CSISRRKYNEQFF,TGCAGTATCTCGCGAAGAAAGTACAATGAGCAGTTCTTC
TRBJ1-1,TRBV6-1,TRBD1,13,many,CASRGQPNTEAFF,TGTGCCAGCAGGGGACAGCCGAACACTGAAGCTTTCTTT
TRBJ1-3,TRBV5-1,NA,16,NA,CASSPIGGSDGNTIYF,TGCGCCAGCAGCCCAATCGGGGGGTCGGATGGAAACACCATATATTTT
TRBJ2-2,TRBV7-8,NA,16,NA,CASSLGDLQGTGELFF,TGTGCCAGCAGCTTGGGCGACCTACAGGGCACCGGGGAGCTGTTTTTT
TRBJ2-1,TRBV27,TRBD2,19,NA,CASSLPGLAEKGSYNEQFF,TGTGCCAGCAGTTTACCGGGACTAGCTGAAAAGGGCTCCTACAATGAGCAGTTCTTC
TRBJ2-1,TRBV12-3/TRBV12-4,NA,15,many,CASSSLGTPYNEQFF,TGTGCCAGCAGTTCACTAGGTACCCCGTACAATGAGCAGTTCTTC
TRBJ1-1,TRBV5-6,NA,12,NA,CASSREGTEAFF,TGTGCCAGCAGCCGGGAGGGAACTGAAGCTTTCTTT
TRBJ2-3,TRBV20-1,NA,14,NA,CSAKRRTAGDTQYF,TGCAGTGCAAAGAGGCGGACTGCGGGAGATACGCAGTATTTT
TRBJ2-3,TRBV7-2,NA,14,NA,CASSLEVVSDTQYF,TGTGCCAGCAGCTTAGAGGTCGTGTCGGATACGCAGTATTTT
TRBJ2-1,TRBV5-1,TRBD1,15,NA,CASSFGTGGMNEQFF,TGCGCCAGCAGCTTCGGGACAGGGGGCATGAATGAGCAGTTCTTC
TRBJ1-4,TRBV7-2,NA,14,few,CASSLPDGGKKLFF,TGTGCCAGCAGCTTACCCGACGGGGGGAAAAAACTGTTTTTT
TRBJ1-5,TRBV7-8,NA,14,many,CASSLGQRNQPQHF,TGTGCCAGCAGCTTAGGTCAACGCAATCAGCCCCAGCATTTT
TRBJ1-5,TRBV14,NA,11,NA,CASSQDGPQHF,TGTGCCAGCAGCCAAGATGGGCCCCAGCATTTT
TRBJ1-4,TRBV28,TRBD1,15,few,CASRRDSPLNEKLFF,TGTGCCAGCAGGAGGGACAGCCCGCTGAATGAAAAACTGTTTTTT
TRBJ1-5,TRBV27,NA,15,few,CASSFDPWGNQPQHF,TGTGCCAGCAGTTTTGATCCGTGGGGCAATCAGCCCCAGCATTTT
TRBJ2-3,TRBV29-1,TRBD2,13,NA,CSVEEGTSGREYF,TGCAGCGTTGAAGAAGGGACTAGCGGGAGGGAGTATTTT
TRBJ2-3,TRBV7-9,TRBD1,15,few,CASSPRTGEADTQYF,TGTGCCAGCAGCCCAAGGACAGGGGAGGCAGATACGCAGTATTTT
TRBJ2-2,TRBV3-1,NA,13,many,CASSQGGTGELFF,TGTGCCAGTTCACAGGGCGGTACCGGGGAGCTGTTTTTT
TRBJ1-2,TRBV7-9,NA,12,few,CASSLEVYGYTF,TGTGCCAGCAGCCTAGAGGTCTATGGCTACACCTTC
TRBJ2-1,TRBV14,NA,15,NA,CASSQGLWGYNEQFF,TGTGCCAGCAGCCAGGGATTATGGGGTTACAATGAGCAGTTCTTC
TRBJ2-1,TRBV5-5,NA,14,many,CASSFEISYNEQFF,TGTGCCAGCAGCTTTGAGATCTCCTACAATGAGCAGTTCTTC
TRBJ1-2,TRBV3-1,TRBD1,15,few,CASSKGTGGRFGYTF,TGTGCCAGCAGCAAAGGGACAGGGGGTAGATTCGGCTACACCTTC
TRBJ2-1,TRBV18,TRBD1,16,few,CASSPRTGGIYNEQFF,TGTGCCAGCTCACCCCGGACAGGTGGGATCTACAATGAGCAGTTCTTC
TRBJ1-2,TRBV4-1,NA,14,NA,CASSQDGGSYGYTF,TGCGCCAGCAGCCAAGATGGAGGGTCCTATGGCTACACCTTC
TRBJ1-4,TRBV12-3/TRBV12-4,NA,16,many,CASSRRHATTNEKLFF,TGTGCCAGCAGTCGCAGGCACGCCACAACTAATGAAAAACTGTTTTTT